Reported below is one T cell receptor beta chain. Antigen specificity is unknown. Each donor was nominally healthy when sampled (though unrecorded immune exposures were likely). The data were obtained in a study of cytomegalovirus exposure and HLA in healthy donors. Study at large: Findings of an earlier analysis included some 120 million unique TCR beta sequences from 190 million or so T cells.

Trimming left V 3 bases short and J 1 base short, with 12 bases between. The CDR3 loop spans 15 amino acids. The germline V gene encodes CDR1 KGHSY and CDR2 FQNENV. Study-wide results and caveats: When analyzed later, the rates of TCR association showed variation by HLA locus, with DRB1 the most and HLA-C the fewest. A list of more than 150 TCR beta chains associated with cytomegalovirus was given.

The PCR had 60 Vbeta and 13 Jbeta primers. This table comes from immunoSEQ multiplex PCR, and its TCRdb copy is limited to in-frame clones, with some not included. The data contain more than 150,000 clones, 65% to 85% of them singletons. This clonotype was obtained from a girl aged 10-17 years in good health and CMV-seropositive. This chain connects TRBV16 to TRBJ2-5, with D maybe TRBD2 (6 bases). Source material: PBMCs. CDR3 DNA: TGTGCCAGCAGCCACCGGGGGACTTCCCAAGAGACCCAGTACTTC. Amino acids: CASSHRGTSQETQYF.